These 13 T cell receptor beta chains were sequenced from one sample in a study of blood T cell repertoires in COVID-19. TCRdb's copy holds only in-frame clones and misses some; the assay was immunoSEQ multiplex PCR. The sample records some 360,000 clones, almost 90% being singletons. The sample consisted of PBMCs or T cells enriched from blood (not recorded which). Receptors originate from a woman aged 25 to 39 who had been exposed to COVID-19.

The V and J genes are TRBV19 and TRBJ1-1, with D possibly matching TRBD1 (5 bases). There are 18 residues in the CDR3. Trimming left V 3 bases short and J 3 bases short, with 23 bases between. Germline V lookup: CDR1 LNHDA, CDR2 SQIVND (reference sequence). CDR3 in DNA: TGTGCCAGTAGTATTAGGGGTTCGGCAGTACCCTTAGACACTGAAGCTTTCTTT. This codes for CASSIRGSAVPLDTEAFF. Full variable domain (rest looked up from reference TRBV19 and TRBJ1-1): DGGITQSPKYLFRKEGQNVTLSCEQNLNHDAMYWYRQDPGQGLRLIYYSQIVNDFQKGDIAEGYSVSREKKESFPLTVTSAQKNPTAFYLCASSIRGSAVPLDTEAFFGQGTRLTVV.

This chain joins TRBV6-5 and TRBJ1-1; D is ambiguous. The CDR3 runs 15 residues. From germline, CDR1 is MNHEY and CDR2 SVGAGI. The V and J ends lost 0 bases and 2 bases respectively, with 10 bases between them. The CDR3 DNA follows: TGTGCCAGCAGTTACTCCGGGAGAGGTAACACTGAAGCTTTCTTT. Translating it yields CASSYSGRGNTEAFF.

V and J are TRBV2 and TRBJ1-1; 10 bases align to TRBD1. From germline, CDR1 is SNHLY and CDR2 FYNNEI. The CDR3 contains 16 residues. V lost 3 bases and J lost 3; bases outside the gene matches: 7. The CDR3 bases are TGTGCCAGCAGTGATGCCGAGGACAGGGGGGACACTGAAGCTTTCTTT. Residues: CASSDAEDRGDTEAFF.

This clone has just one count. This chain joins TRBV7-6 and TRBJ1-6; weak D call: TRBD1 (5 bases). The germline V gene has CDR1 SGHVS and CDR2 FNYEAQ. Trimming took 0 bases from V and 6 from J, leaving 6 bases between them. The CDR3 totals 14 residues. CDR3 nucleotide sequence: TGTGCCAGCAGCTTAGCAGGGGTTAATTCACCCCTCCACTTT. This codes for CASSLAGVNSPLHF.

CDR3 nucleotides: TGCGCCAGCAGCTTGGTTGTCAGTCAACCAACTAATTCACCCCTCCACTTT. Its protein is CASSLVVSQPTNSPLHF. The chain joins TRBV5-1 to TRBJ1-6; no definite D call. The V gene lost 0 bases and the J gene lost 6 bases, with 16 bases spanning the gap. Germline lookup yields CDR1 SGHRS and CDR2 YFSETQ. This CDR3 has 17 residues.

The V and J genes are TRBV4-1 and TRBJ2-3, with TRBD1 identical over 11 bases. Per the germline V gene, CDR1 is MGHRA and CDR2 is YSYEKL. The CDR3 length is 15 residues. Trimming took 8 bases from V and 3 from J; bases not matched to a gene: 7. CDR3 loop: CASRDRDRGTDTQYF. The DNA for the CDR3 is TGCGCCAGCCGGGACCGGGACAGGGGGACAGATACGCAGTATTTT.

In nucleotides, the CDR3 is TGTGCCAGCAGCCTGCGGGGGAGCGGGGTTAGGACAGATACGCAGTATTTT. Translating it yields CASSLRGSGVRTDTQYF. V gene TRBV7-6 combines with J gene TRBJ2-3; 7 bases fit TRBD2. V lost 5 bases, J lost 3 bases, and 14 bases stayed unmatched. Germline V gene lookup returns CDR1 SGHVS and CDR2 FNYEAQ. This CDR3 is built from 17 residues.

The chain combines TRBV10-3 with TRBJ2-5, with D uncertain. Trimming left V 0 bases short and J 5 bases short, with 4 bases between. Per the germline V gene, CDR1 is ENHRY and CDR2 is SYGVKD. This CDR3 spans 12 amino acids. The CDR3 protein is CAISESSETQYF. CDR3 bases: TGTGCCATCAGTGAGTCGAGTGAGACCCAGTACTTC.

The rearrangement uses TRBV19 and TRBJ1-5, with TRBD1 matching 9 bases. CDR1 is LNHDA, CDR2 SQIVND, per germline (reference sequence). With 6 bases clipped from V and 0 bases from J, the junction kept 6 bases outside the gene matches. CDR3 size: 16 residues. CDR3 coding DNA: TGTGCCAGTAGGGAACAGGGGGCGGATAGCAATCAGCCCCAGCATTTT. This codes for CASREQGADSNQPQHF.

The rearrangement uses TRBV29-1 and TRBJ2-7; 8 nucleotides match TRBD1. From germline, CDR1 is SQVTM and CDR2 ANQGSEA. With V trimmed by 6 bases and J by 1 base, 8 bases remained unmatched. The CDR3 loop spans 14 amino acids. CDR3 amino acids: CSVELQGGSYEQYF. The CDR3 DNA reads TGCAGCGTGGAATTACAGGGGGGATCCTACGAGCAGTACTTC.

This chain connects TRBV7-3 to TRBJ2-3; 8 bases are a match to TRBD2. Germline V lookup: CDR1 SGHTA, CDR2 FQGTGA. With V trimmed by 5 bases and J by 0 bases, 1 base remained unmatched. The CDR3 is 14 amino acids. The CDR3 loop reads CASSERESTDTQYF. CDR3 sequence (DNA): TGTGCCAGCAGCGAGCGGGAGAGCACAGATACGCAGTATTTT. The full variable domain, in which reference TRBV7-3 and TRBJ2-3 provide the parts outside the CDR3, is GAGVSQTPSNKVTEKGKYVELRCDPISGHTALYWYRQSLGQGPEFLIYFQGTGAADDSGLPNDRFFAVRPEGSVSTLKIQRTERGDSAVYLCASSERESTDTQYFGPGTRLTVL.

This clone was picked up one time. The CDR3 loop is CASSSGYEQYF. CDR3 nucleotide sequence: TGTGCCAGCAGTTCGGGGTACGAGCAGTACTTC. The rearrangement links TRBV27 to TRBJ2-7; perhaps TRBD2 as D (5 bases). This CDR3 has 11 amino acids. Germline values: CDR1 MNHEY, CDR2 SMNVEV (reference sequence). Trimming cost V 4 bases and J 4 bases, with 5 bases left between them.

V gene TRBV7-9 combines with J gene TRBJ2-1, with TRBD2 matching 7 bases. CDR3 size: 17 residues. V lost 6 bases, J lost 0 bases, and 11 bases stayed unmatched. Per the germline V gene, CDR1 is SEHNR and CDR2 is FQNEAQ (reference sequence). The CDR3 sequence is CASSLPPGGSSYNEQFF. CDR3 coding DNA: TGTGCCAGCAGTTTGCCCCCGGGCGGGAGCTCCTACAATGAGCAGTTCTTC.